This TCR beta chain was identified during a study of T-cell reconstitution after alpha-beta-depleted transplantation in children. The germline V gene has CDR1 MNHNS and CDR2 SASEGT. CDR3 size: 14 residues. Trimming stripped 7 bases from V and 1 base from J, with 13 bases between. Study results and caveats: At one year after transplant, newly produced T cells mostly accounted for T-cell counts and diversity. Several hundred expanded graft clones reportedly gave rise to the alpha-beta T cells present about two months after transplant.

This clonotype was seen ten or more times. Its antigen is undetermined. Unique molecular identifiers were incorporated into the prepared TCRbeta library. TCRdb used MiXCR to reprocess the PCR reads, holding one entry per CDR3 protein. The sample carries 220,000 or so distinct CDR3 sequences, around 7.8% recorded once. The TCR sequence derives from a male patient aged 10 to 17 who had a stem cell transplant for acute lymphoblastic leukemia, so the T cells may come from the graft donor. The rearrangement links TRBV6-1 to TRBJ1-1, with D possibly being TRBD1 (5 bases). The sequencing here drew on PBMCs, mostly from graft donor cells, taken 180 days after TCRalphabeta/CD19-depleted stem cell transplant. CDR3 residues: CASILRGRNTEAFF. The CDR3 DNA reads TGTGCCAGCATCTTACGGGGGAGGAACACTGAAGCTTTCTTT.